One sample yielded the 22 T cell receptor beta chains listed below, sequenced in a study of blood T cell repertoires in COVID-19. Generated by immunoSEQ multiplex PCR, the TCRdb table keeps only in-frame clones and is missing some. The sample comprises roughly 250,000 clones, approximately 83% of which are singletons, and about 4.1% rests with the top ten. Sequencing used PBMCs or T cells enriched from blood (not recorded which). The receptors come from a young woman who had recovered from COVID-19.

The rearrangement links TRBV9 to TRBJ2-7; D possibly corresponds to TRBD2 (5 bases). The CDR3 loop spans 15 amino acids. Germline V gene lookup returns CDR1 SGDLS and CDR2 YYNGEE. Trimming cost V 0 bases and J 3 bases, with 13 bases left between them. The DNA for the CDR3 is TGTGCCAGCAGCGTAGGGACTGCGAAACTCTACGAGCAGTACTTC. Its protein is CASSVGTAKLYEQYF.

CDR3 DNA: TGTGCCATCCATGGGGCGGCAGGGATCGAGACCCAGTACTTC. Residues: CAIHGAAGIETQYF. This sequence joins TRBV10-3 and TRBJ2-5; possibly TRBD1 for D (5 bases). Germline V CDR1 and CDR2: ENHRY, SYGVKD. Between the trimmed V and J ends, which lost 8 bases and 5 bases, there was a span of 18 bases. The CDR3 consists of 14 residues.

In this sample, this clone turned up a few times. The chain recombines TRBV4-1 with TRBJ1-5; unclear D gene. Germline V gene sequence: CDR1 MGHRA, CDR2 YSYEKL. V dropped 3 bases and J dropped 1 base, with 10 bases sitting between them. The CDR3 runs 15 residues. CDR3 region: CASSHLTGSNQPQHF. CDR3 coding DNA: TGCGCCAGCAGCCACCTGACCGGGAGCAATCAGCCCCAGCATTTT.

A word on this clone: This same CDR3 is encoded by further DNA sequences in the sample. The CDR3 protein is CSARRDSEAFF. In DNA, the CDR3 is TGCAGTGCTAGACGGGACAGTGAAGCTTTCTTT. This chain links TRBV20-1 with TRBJ1-1; 7 nucleotides agree with TRBD1. CDR1 is DFQATT and CDR2 is SNEGSKA in the germline V gene (reference sequence). The V and J ends lost 2 bases and 7 bases, in that order; junction bases with no gene match: 1. The CDR3 has 11 amino acids.

The J gene is TRBJ1-4, the V gene TRBV10-3; 7 bases agree with TRBD1. V gave up 7 bases and J gave up 5 bases; unmatched junction bases: 7. The germline V gene encodes CDR1 ENHRY and CDR2 SYGVKD. The CDR3 is 14 residues long. CDR3 DNA: TGTGCCATCAAGGGGGAGACAGGGAATGAAAAACTGTTTTTT. Its protein is CAIKGETGNEKLFF.

This sequence joins TRBV28 and TRBJ2-3, with D maybe TRBD2 (7 bases). Trimming pared 8 bases from V and 4 bases from J, leaving 19 bases between. Germline CDR1 and CDR2: MDHEN and SYDVKM. This CDR3 is 15 amino acids long. The DNA for the CDR3 is TGTGCCAGCTCCCGGCGGGGGCTAGGCGCAGATACGCAGTATTTT. As protein: CASSRRGLGADTQYF.

The J gene is TRBJ2-7, the V gene TRBV27; TRBD1 agrees at 8 bases. CDR3 length: 16 amino acids. Germline lookup yields CDR1 MNHEY and CDR2 SMNVEV (reference sequence). With 6 bases clipped from V and 2 bases from J, the junction kept 12 bases outside the gene matches. As DNA, the CDR3 is TGTGCCAGCAGCCCTATGGCCGGGACAGGAACCTACGAGCAGTACTTC. Amino acid sequence: CASSPMAGTGTYEQYF.

The chain recombines TRBV6-5 with TRBJ2-7, with D hard to call. Germline CDR1 and CDR2: MNHEY and SVGAGI. The CDR3 has 16 amino acids. V was shortened by 0 bases and J by 1 base, with 13 bases between the two germline ends. Written as DNA, the CDR3 is TGTGCCAGCAGTTACTCGAATTTGGGCTCTTCCTACGAGCAGTACTTC. Its protein is CASSYSNLGSSYEQYF.

This chain uses TRBV18 with TRBJ1-1; 10 positions match TRBD1. The CDR3 length is 15 residues. From germline, CDR1 is KGHSH and CDR2 LQKENI. J gave up 3 bases and V 4 bases, and 5 bases lay outside the gene matches. CDR3 region: CASSRDRGRDTEAFF. The CDR3 DNA follows: TGTGCCAGCTCACGGGACAGGGGCAGGGACACTGAAGCTTTCTTT. The full variable domain, its missing parts supplied by reference TRBV18 and TRBJ1-1, is NAGVMQNPRHLVRRRGQEARLRCSPMKGHSHVYWYRQLPEEGLKFMVYLQKENIIDESGMPKERFSAEFPKEGPSILRIQQVVRGDSAAYFCASSRDRGRDTEAFFGQGTRLTVV.

Comment on this clone: This specimen includes other DNA sequences encoding the same CDR3. As DNA, the CDR3 is TGTGCCAGCAGCCTAGCGGGGAACTACGAGCAGTACTTC. Protein sequence: CASSLAGNYEQYF. The chain is built from TRBV27 and TRBJ2-7, with TRBD2 matching over 9 bases. V lost 6 bases to trimming and J lost 3 bases; unmatched junction nucleotides: 3. CDR1 and CDR2 from the germline V gene are MNHEY and SMNVEV (reference sequence). This CDR3 comprises 13 residues.

V and J are TRBV28 and TRBJ2-3; the match to TRBD2 covers 12 bases. This CDR3 spans 16 amino acids. V was clipped by 10 bases and J by 1 base; unmatched bases: 9. Germline CDR1 MDHEN, CDR2 SYDVKM. The DNA for the CDR3 is TGTGCCACCCGCGGACTAGCGGGGATGGGCACAGATACGCAGTATTTT. It encodes CATRGLAGMGTDTQYF.

The chain is built from TRBV19 and TRBJ2-7; D might be TRBD2 (5 bases). CDR3 length equals 16 residues. Per the germline V gene, CDR1 is LNHDA and CDR2 is SQIVND (reference sequence). V lost 3 bases and J lost 2, with 17 bases in between. The CDR3 DNA reads as TGTGCCAGTAGTATCCGCCCGGCGGGTCCCCCCTACGAGCAGTACTTC. Translated: CASSIRPAGPPYEQYF.

The genes are TRBV7-6 and TRBJ1-1; a weak D match, TRBD1 (6 bases). The CDR3 sequence is 16 residues long. The V end lost 5 bases, the J end lost 0 bases, and 16 bases lay between the germline ends. Germline loops: CDR1 SGHVS, CDR2 FNYEAQ. CDR3 bases: TGTGCCAGCAGCCAAGCCTTCCAGGGGTTGAACACTGAAGCTTTCTTT. Protein: CASSQAFQGLNTEAFF.

J is TRBJ1-2 and V is TRBV5-1; D ambiguous. Trimming removed 4 bases from V and 4 bases from J, with 14 bases in between. The CDR3 runs to 14 residues. Per germline, CDR1 SGHRS and CDR2 YFSETQ. In DNA form, the CDR3 reads TGCGCCAGCAGCGCTAGGGAGGGATCCTATGGCTACACCTTC. Translating gives CASSAREGSYGYTF. The full variable domain, its missing parts supplied by reference TRBV5-1 and TRBJ1-2, is KAGVTQTPRYLIKTRGQQVTLSCSPISGHRSVSWYQQTPGQGLQFLFEYFSETQRNKGNFPGRFSGRQFSNSRSEMNVSTLELGDSALYLCASSAREGSYGYTFGSGTRLTVV.

The chain links TRBV5-1 to TRBJ2-1; TRBD2 matches at 11 bases. The V and J ends lost 3 bases and 8 bases, in that order; junction bases with no gene match: 7. The CDR3 extends over 15 amino acids. Germline CDR1 SGHRS, CDR2 YFSETQ. The CDR3 DNA sequence: TGCGCCAGCAGCTCCTTAGCGGGGGGGCCCTATGAGCAGTTCTTC. Encoded protein: CASSSLAGGPYEQFF. Using reference TRBV5-1 and TRBJ2-1 for the parts outside the CDR3, the full variable domain is KAGVTQTPRYLIKTRGQQVTLSCSPISGHRSVSWYQQTPGQGLQFLFEYFSETQRNKGNFPGRFSGRQFSNSRSEMNVSTLELGDSALYLCASSSLAGGPYEQFFGPGTRLTVL.

J is TRBJ2-7 and V is TRBV6-5; 11 nucleotides line up with TRBD2. Trimming removed 7 bases from V and 5 bases from J; junction bases left unmatched: 10. The germline V gene encodes CDR1 MNHEY and CDR2 SVGAGI. This CDR3 has 15 residues. The CDR3 region has the DNA TGTGCCAGCAAGTTACTAGCGGGAGTTCTGGACGAGCAGTACTTC. Its protein is CASKLLAGVLDEQYF.

A note on this clone: Distinct nucleotide sequences in the sample also encode this CDR3. J is TRBJ2-2 and V is TRBV29-1; tentative D call: TRBD2 (6 bases). V lost 1 base, J lost 1 base, and 13 bases lay in between. Germline V gives CDR1 SQVTM, CDR2 ANQGSEA. The length of the CDR3 is 16 residues. The CDR3 DNA follows: TGCAGCGTTGAAGCCTTGGGGGGAAGGAACACCGGGGAGCTGTTTTTT. This gives the protein CSVEALGGRNTGELFF.

A word on this clone: Other nucleotide sequences from this sample produce the same CDR3. This sequence joins TRBV19 and TRBJ1-1; D is unresolved. CDR1 and CDR2 from the germline V gene are LNHDA and SQIVND (reference sequence). Trimming removed 1 base at V and 5 bases at J, with 5 bases between. The CDR3 loop spans 12 amino acids. CDR3 sequence (DNA): TGTGCCAGTAGTATAGGGGCAACTGAAGCTTTCTTT. Protein: CASSIGATEAFF. Using reference TRBV19 and TRBJ1-1 for the parts outside the CDR3, the full variable domain is DGGITQSPKYLFRKEGQNVTLSCEQNLNHDAMYWYRQDPGQGLRLIYYSQIVNDFQKGDIAEGYSVSREKKESFPLTVTSAQKNPTAFYLCASSIGATEAFFGQGTRLTVV.

The rearrangement links TRBV20-1 to TRBJ1-2; D is unclear. V lost 7 bases and J 1 base, leaving 7 bases between the germline ends. This CDR3 has 11 amino acids. CDR1 is DFQATT, CDR2 SNEGSKA, per germline (reference sequence). The CDR3 DNA reads as TGCAGTGGCAGTCATAACTATGGCTACACCTTC. Amino acid sequence: CSGSHNYGYTF.

V gene TRBV13 combines with J gene TRBJ1-6; D not certain. Looked up from germline, CDR1 is PRHDT and CDR2 is FYEKMQ (reference sequence). The CDR3 is 16 residues long. V lost 0 bases and J lost 0, with 6 bases in between. CDR3 region: CASSLGSSSYNSPLHF. The CDR3 DNA reads TGTGCCAGCAGCTTAGGGTCTAGCTCCTATAATTCACCCCTCCACTTT.

This chain joins TRBV28 and TRBJ1-1, with a tentative D call TRBD1 (6 bases). V shed 4 bases and J shed 13 bases, with 13 bases lying between them. CDR3 length equals 11 residues. CDR1 and CDR2 from the germline V gene are MDHEN and SYDVKM. CDR3 DNA: TGTGCCAGCAGTTATGAGGGGGTGGATTTCTTT. This sequence encodes CASSYEGVDFF.

This chain uses TRBV6-2 or TRBV6-3 with TRBJ2-5; D possibly corresponds to TRBD1 (6 bases). The V end lost 0 bases, the J end lost 1 base, and 15 bases lay between the germline ends. This CDR3 is 17 amino acids long. In germline, CDR1 is MNHEY, CDR2 SVGEGT. CDR3 coding DNA: TGTGCCAGCAGTTACTCCCTCGGTAGGACAGTCCAAGAGACCCAGTACTTC. Protein: CASSYSLGRTVQETQYF.